The 30 T cell receptor beta chains given below trace back to one sample, sequenced in a study of T cells after yellow fever vaccination (dated by TCRdb to the late 2010s). Sample treatment or condition, as interpreted from the label and publication: live attenuated yellow fever vaccine strain. The library was built by means of 5' RACE. Instrument used: Illumina HiSeq 2500. TCRdb cleaned the public reads at Q25 with fastp, built clones with MiXCR and kept in-frame beta chains. Identical CDR3 protein sequences are pooled into one entry, listed with their most common genes and DNA. This sample gives around 530,000 distinct CDR3 sequences in total; around 16% of them show up just once. Roughly a sixth of the sample comes from the top ten. Sequenced material: PBMCs, taken less than 6 days after the first yellow fever vaccination. These receptors were obtained from a young man who received the YFV17D yellow fever vaccine.

This clonotype has more than one count but fewer than ten. V is TRBV25-1 and J is TRBJ2-1, with 8 bases matching TRBD1. The CDR3 totals 14 residues. The V segment lost 6 bases and the J segment 5 bases; nucleotides outside the gene matches: 6. Germline lookup yields CDR1 MGHDK and CDR2 SYGVNS. The CDR3 DNA sequence: TGTGCCAGCAGCGACAACAGGGGGGACAATGAGCAGTTCTTC. Residues: CASSDNRGDNEQFF.

V is TRBV7-2 and J is TRBJ2-7; no clear D gene. The CDR3 sequence is 11 residues long. Trimming left V 8 bases short and J 4 bases short, with 9 bases between. Per germline, CDR1 SGHTA and CDR2 FQGNSA. CDR3 sequence: CASLFSYEQYV. CDR3 in DNA: TGTGCCAGCCTTTTTTCTTACGAGCAGTACGTC.

In this sample, this clonotype turned up many times. The chain links TRBV20-1 to TRBJ2-5; 8 positions agree with TRBD2. Germline V lookup: CDR1 DFQATT, CDR2 SNEGSKA (reference sequence). The trim removed 6 bases at V and 2 bases at J, leaving 5 bases unmatched. This CDR3 is 13 amino acids long. The CDR3 nucleotides read TGCAGTGCCCTCCCGGGGGGGCAAGAGACCCAGTACTTC. It yields the protein CSALPGGQETQYF.

This clonotype was seen more than once but under ten times. The chain employs TRBV7-6 and TRBJ2-7; D gene unclear. The ends were cut back, 5 bases at V and 5 bases at J, with 16 bases in the middle. The CDR3 is 14 amino acids. Germline lookup yields CDR1 SGHVS and CDR2 FNYEAQ. The CDR3 DNA follows: TGTGCCAGCAGCCCAGGTAACGCCCGAAACGAGCAGTACTTC. Protein: CASSPGNARNEQYF.

This clonotype was seen only once. The rearrangement joins TRBV5-4 to TRBJ2-1; D is perhaps TRBD2 (5 bases). The CDR3 length is 15 residues. Germline-derived CDR1 and CDR2 are SGHNT and YYREEE (reference sequence). Trimming removed 5 bases from V and 0 bases from J, with 12 bases in between. The CDR3 nucleotides are TGTGCCAGCAGAGACGACTACTCCTCCTACAATGAGCAGTTCTTC. This codes for CASRDDYSSYNEQFF.

The chain joins TRBV19 to TRBJ2-7, with D maybe TRBD1 (5 bases). The CDR3 is 14 residues long. The germline gives CDR1 LNHDA, CDR2 SQIVND (reference sequence). The germline V and J ends were trimmed by 5 bases and 2 bases, with 13 bases remaining between them. CDR3 residues: CASSSDITAYEQYF. CDR3 in DNA: TGTGCCAGTAGTTCGGACATCACCGCCTACGAGCAGTACTTC.

This clonotype was counted between two and nine times. The rearrangement links TRBV27 to TRBJ1-1; D is perhaps TRBD1 (6 bases). V dropped 5 bases and J dropped 6 bases, with 13 bases sitting between them. The germline CDR1 and CDR2 sequences are MNHEY and SMNVEV (reference sequence). The CDR3 sequence is 13 residues long. The CDR3 region is CASSINRDAEAFF. The CDR3 bases are TGTGCCAGCAGTATAAACAGGGATGCTGAAGCTTTCTTT.

This chain links TRBV5-1 with TRBJ2-5; D unresolved. The CDR3 contains 14 residues. CDR1 SGHRS and CDR2 YFSETQ come from the germline V gene. Trimming pared 0 bases from V and 5 bases from J, leaving 11 bases between. Written as DNA, the CDR3 is TGCGCCAGCAGCTTGGAAAAAGTTAGCGAGACCCAGTACTTC. This codes for CASSLEKVSETQYF.

This clonotype turned up a few times. The chain recombines TRBV7-8 with TRBJ2-2; D may be TRBD1 (6 bases). Trimming shortened V by 5 bases and J by 5 bases, and 18 bases separated the two germline ends. Germline V gene sequence: CDR1 SGHVS, CDR2 FQNEAQ. This CDR3 spans 16 amino acids. As DNA, the CDR3 is TGTGCCAGCAGCGCTCGGACAGCCTTGTTTACCGGGGAGCTGTTTTTT. Amino acids: CASSARTALFTGELFF.

The chain has TRBV5-5 and TRBJ2-2; 9 nucleotides match TRBD1. Germline CDR1 and CDR2: SGHKS and YYEKEE (reference sequence). J lost 6 bases, V lost 4 bases, and 13 bases had no gene match. This CDR3 has 17 amino acids. CDR3 loop: CASSLYLGQGFSGELFF. The CDR3 coding sequence is TGTGCCAGCAGCCTCTACTTGGGACAGGGCTTCTCCGGGGAGCTGTTTTTT. Full variable domain (outside the CDR3, taken from reference TRBV5-5 and TRBJ2-2): DAGVTQSPTHLIKTRGQQVTLRCSPISGHKSVSWYQQVLGQGPQFIFQYYEKEERGRGNFPDRFSARQFPNYSSELNVNALLLGDSALYLCASSLYLGQGFSGELFFGEGSRLTVL.

This chain connects TRBV5-1 to TRBJ2-7; perhaps TRBD2 as D (6 bases). This CDR3 region has 16 residues. Between the trimmed V and J ends, which lost 3 bases and 4 bases, there was a span of 20 bases. The V gene's germline CDR1 is SGHRS and CDR2 YFSETQ. This chain's CDR3 is CASSSGPGVKPYEQYV. CDR3 coding DNA: TGCGCCAGCAGCTCCGGCCCGGGGGTAAAGCCATACGAGCAGTACGTC.

This clonotype was picked up a small number of times. The chain links TRBV20-1 to TRBJ2-5; TRBD2 agrees at 8 bases. Germline V CDR1 and CDR2: DFQATT, SNEGSKA (reference sequence). This CDR3 spans 15 amino acids. J lost 4 bases, V lost 2 bases, and 9 bases had no gene match. CDR3 region: CSARPGRGAGETQYF. The CDR3 nucleotides read TGCAGTGCTAGACCCGGGCGGGGGGCAGGAGAGACCCAGTACTTC.

This chain connects TRBV15 to TRBJ1-5; 8 bases agree with TRBD1. The CDR3 totals 15 residues. The V and J ends lost 6 bases and 7 bases, in that order; junction bases with no gene match: 11. CDR1 is LNHNV and CDR2 is YYDKDF in the germline V gene (reference sequence). Written as DNA, the CDR3 is TGTGCCACCAGGGTAGGACAGGGCCTTGGCCAGCCCCAGCATTTT. It is translated as CATRVGQGLGQPQHF.

The J gene is TRBJ2-3, the V gene TRBV6-1, with D possibly matching TRBD1 (6 bases). CDR3 length: 15 residues. Looked up from germline, CDR1 is MNHNS and CDR2 is SASEGT. V lost 8 bases and J lost 6, with 21 bases in between. The CDR3 loop reads CASRDIFVAPDTQYF. CDR3 nucleotide sequence: TGTGCCAGCCGGGACATTTTTGTCGCCCCGGATACGCAGTATTTT.

This clonotype was found a few times. The chain combines TRBV11-2 with TRBJ2-2; D call uncertain. V lost 5 bases, J lost 7 bases, and 20 bases lay in between. CDR1 and CDR2 from the germline V gene are SGHAT and FQNNGV. The CDR3 runs 16 residues. In DNA, the CDR3 is TGTGCCAGCAGCGCCAACGTAGGTGCGTCCGGCGGGGAGCTGTTTTTT. This sequence encodes CASSANVGASGGELFF.

The J gene is TRBJ2-7, the V gene TRBV5-1; 9 positions agree with TRBD1. The trim removed 4 bases at V and 3 bases at J, leaving 8 bases unmatched. Germline values: CDR1 SGHRS, CDR2 YFSETQ. CDR3 length equals 15 residues. CDR3 DNA: TGCGCCAGCAGCACCACGGGACAGGGACTCTACGAGCAGTACTTC. Translation: CASSTTGQGLYEQYF.

The DNA of the CDR3 is TGTGCCAGCAGTTTATCCTGGGGGACTCTGAACACCGGGGAGCTGTTTTTT. Translation gives CASSLSWGTLNTGELFF. The rearrangement joins TRBV27 to TRBJ2-2; tentatively, D is TRBD2 (6 bases). This CDR3 is 17 amino acids long. Trimming pared 0 bases from V and 1 base from J, leaving 12 bases between. Germline V lookup: CDR1 MNHEY, CDR2 SMNVEV (reference sequence).

This chain connects TRBV30 to TRBJ2-5; D remains unclear. The V end was cut by 2 bases, the J end by 5 bases, with 12 bases between. Germline V gives CDR1 GTSNPN, CDR2 SVGIG (reference sequence). CDR3 length: 13 amino acids. The CDR3 region is CAWSKGLPETQYF. The CDR3 nucleotides are TGTGCCTGGAGTAAGGGCCTCCCGGAGACCCAGTACTTC.

V usage is TRBV7-9 and J usage is TRBJ2-1, with 7 positions matching TRBD1. This CDR3 spans 12 amino acids. Germline V gene data show CDR1 as SEHNR and CDR2 as FQNEAQ (reference sequence). With V trimmed by 6 bases and J by 13 bases, 9 bases remained unmatched. The CDR3 protein is CASRSFGTEQFF. Written as DNA, the CDR3 is TGTGCCAGCAGATCTTTCGGGACAGAACAGTTCTTC.

The gene calls are TRBV6-4 and TRBJ1-1; D is uncertain. Germline-derived CDR1 and CDR2 are MRHNA and SNTAGT. The CDR3 covers 13 residues. Trimming cost V 4 bases and J 3 bases, with 9 bases left between them. The CDR3 loop is CASSASLYTEAFF. CDR3 in DNA: TGTGCCAGCAGTGCGAGTTTGTACACTGAAGCTTTCTTT.

There are a few counts of this clonotype. As DNA, the CDR3 is TGTGCCAGCAGCAAAGGATACCACAGGGAGCAGTACGTC. Residues: CASSKGYHREQYV. The chain is built from TRBV21-1 and TRBJ2-7; TRBD1, as called in the table, went unchecked against the DNA. TRBV21-1 is a documented pseudogene. This CDR3 is built from 13 residues.

This chain connects TRBV29-1 to TRBJ1-1; 9 bases align to TRBD1. V lost 4 bases, J lost 1 base, and 4 bases stayed unmatched. CDR3 length: 14 amino acids. The germline CDR1 and CDR2 sequences are SQVTM and ANQGSEA. The CDR3 DNA follows: TGCAGCGTTGCAATGGACAGGGGGAACACTGAAGCTTTCTTT. Translating gives CSVAMDRGNTEAFF.

In its sample, this clonotype was seen a few times. V is TRBV14 and J is TRBJ2-4; D is ambiguous. V shed 4 bases and J shed 0 bases, with 16 bases lying between them. The germline V gene encodes CDR1 SGHDN and CDR2 FVKESK. The CDR3 totals 17 residues. CDR3 coding DNA: TGTGCCAGCAGCCCGCAAGCAGGACCCGTAGCCAAAAACATTCAGTACTTC. Its translation: CASSPQAGPVAKNIQYF.

V gene TRBV21-1 combines with J gene TRBJ2-2; TRBD1, the table's D call, lacks a check against the DNA. TRBV21-1 is a pseudogene segment. This CDR3 spans 16 amino acids. The CDR3 loop reads CASSSGEVGQDGELFF. The CDR3 DNA is TGTGCCAGCAGCAGTGGGGAAGTTGGACAAGACGGGGAGCTGTTTTTT.

The table lists this clonotype with a few counts. The gene calls are TRBV7-2 and TRBJ1-5; D is undetermined. The germline V and J ends were trimmed by 4 bases and 2 bases, with 15 bases remaining between them. This CDR3 spans 16 amino acids. Germline V gene sequence: CDR1 SGHTA, CDR2 FQGNSA. CDR3 loop: CASSSRPVRGNQPQHF. The CDR3 DNA sequence: TGTGCCAGCAGCTCCCGCCCCGTGCGGGGCAATCAGCCCCAGCATTTT.

This sequence joins TRBV11-2 and TRBJ2-3; D remains ambiguous. Germline assignment: CDR1 SGHAT and CDR2 FQNNGV. The CDR3 is made up of 14 amino acids. V lost 5 bases to trimming and J lost 5 bases, with 14 bases between them. The CDR3 nucleotides are TGTGCCAGCAGCCCCCCGCATAGTAGAGATACGCAGTATTTT. Protein product: CASSPPHSRDTQYF.

The chain joins TRBV29-1 to TRBJ2-7; TRBD1 aligns across 7 bases. Germline CDR1 reads SQVTM; CDR2 reads ANQGSEA. The ends lost 7 bases at V and 5 bases at J; junction bases unmatched: 11. This CDR3 comprises 13 residues. CDR3 nucleotides: TGCAGCGCCATAGGGACAGTCTCGAACGAGCAGTACTTC. Protein: CSAIGTVSNEQYF.

This clonotype was observed a few times. The chain employs TRBV4-3 and TRBJ1-1; D not certain. Trimming stripped 0 bases from V and 2 bases from J, with 10 bases between. The length of the CDR3 is 15 residues. Germline V gene data show CDR1 as LGHNA and CDR2 as YSLEER. The CDR3 here is CASSQEAHLNTEAFF. The CDR3 bases are TGCGCCAGCAGCCAAGAGGCACATTTAAACACTGAAGCTTTCTTT.

This clonotype was seen a few times. The chain couples TRBV12-3 or TRBV12-4 to TRBJ1-5; 7 bases agree with TRBD1. The CDR3 length is 16 residues. V lost 4 bases to trimming and J lost 2 bases; unmatched junction nucleotides: 8. CDR3 in amino acids: CASSSWNRGGNQPQHF. The DNA of the CDR3 is TGTGCCAGCAGTTCCTGGAACAGGGGAGGCAATCAGCCCCAGCATTTT.

This clonotype showed up just a few times. The CDR3 DNA reads as TGTGCCAGCAGCGAGCCGGGACGGGACTACGAGCAGTACTTC. It yields the protein CASSEPGRDYEQYF. The chain joins TRBV9 to TRBJ2-7; D may match TRBD1 or TRBD2 (5 bases each). The ends were cut back, 3 bases at V and 3 bases at J, with 13 bases in the middle. The germline V gene encodes CDR1 SGDLS and CDR2 YYNGEE. The CDR3 length is 14 residues.